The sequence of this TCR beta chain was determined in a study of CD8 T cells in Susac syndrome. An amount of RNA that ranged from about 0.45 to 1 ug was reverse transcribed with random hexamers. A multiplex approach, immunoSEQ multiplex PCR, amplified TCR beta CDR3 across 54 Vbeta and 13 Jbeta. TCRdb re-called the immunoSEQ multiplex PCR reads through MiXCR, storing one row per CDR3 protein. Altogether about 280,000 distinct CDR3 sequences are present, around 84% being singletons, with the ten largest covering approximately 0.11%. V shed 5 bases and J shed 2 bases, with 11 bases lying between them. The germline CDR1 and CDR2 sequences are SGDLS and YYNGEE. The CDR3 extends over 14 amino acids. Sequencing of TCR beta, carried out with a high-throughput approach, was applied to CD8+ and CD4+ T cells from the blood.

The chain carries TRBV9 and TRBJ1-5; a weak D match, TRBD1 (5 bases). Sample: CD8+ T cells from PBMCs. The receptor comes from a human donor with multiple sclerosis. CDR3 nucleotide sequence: TGTGCCAGCAGTGTCGGGGGGGGCAATCAGCCCCAGCATTTT. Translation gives CASSVGGGNQPQHF.